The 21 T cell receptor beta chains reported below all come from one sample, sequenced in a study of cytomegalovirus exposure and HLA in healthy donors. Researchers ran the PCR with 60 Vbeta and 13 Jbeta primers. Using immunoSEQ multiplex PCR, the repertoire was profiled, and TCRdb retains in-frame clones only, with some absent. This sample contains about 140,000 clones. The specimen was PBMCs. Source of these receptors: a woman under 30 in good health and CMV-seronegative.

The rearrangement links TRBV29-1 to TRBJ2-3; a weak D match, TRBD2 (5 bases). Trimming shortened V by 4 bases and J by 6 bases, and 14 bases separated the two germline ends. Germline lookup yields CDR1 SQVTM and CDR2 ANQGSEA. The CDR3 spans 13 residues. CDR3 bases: TGCAGCGTTGTCTTAGCGAGAGTGGATACGCAGTATTTT. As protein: CSVVLARVDTQYF.

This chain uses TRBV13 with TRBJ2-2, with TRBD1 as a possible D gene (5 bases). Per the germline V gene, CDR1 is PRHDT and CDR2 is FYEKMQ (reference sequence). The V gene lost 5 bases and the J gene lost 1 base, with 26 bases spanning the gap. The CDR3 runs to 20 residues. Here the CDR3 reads CASSLSEKEQVSLNTGELFF. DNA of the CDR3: TGTGCCAGCAGCCTTTCGGAAAAGGAACAGGTTTCCTTGAACACCGGGGAGCTGTTTTTT.

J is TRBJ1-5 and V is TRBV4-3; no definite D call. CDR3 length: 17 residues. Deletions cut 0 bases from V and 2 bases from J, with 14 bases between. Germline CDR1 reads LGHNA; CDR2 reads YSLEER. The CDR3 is CASSQETVTNGNQPQHF. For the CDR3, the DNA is TGCGCCAGCAGCCAAGAGACGGTGACTAATGGCAATCAGCCCCAGCATTTT.

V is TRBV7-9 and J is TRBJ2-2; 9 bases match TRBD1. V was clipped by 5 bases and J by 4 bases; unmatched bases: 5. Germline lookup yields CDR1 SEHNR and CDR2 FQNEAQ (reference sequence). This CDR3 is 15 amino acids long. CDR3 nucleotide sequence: TGTGCCAGCAGCCCGGACAGGGGTAGCACCGGGGAGCTGTTTTTT. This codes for CASSPDRGSTGELFF. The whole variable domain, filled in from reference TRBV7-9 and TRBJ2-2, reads DTGVSQNPRHKITKRGQNVTFRCDPISEHNRLYWYRQTLGQGPEFLTYFQNEAQLEKSRLLSDRFSAERPKGSFSTLEIQRTEQGDSAMYLCASSPDRGSTGELFFGEGSRLTVL.

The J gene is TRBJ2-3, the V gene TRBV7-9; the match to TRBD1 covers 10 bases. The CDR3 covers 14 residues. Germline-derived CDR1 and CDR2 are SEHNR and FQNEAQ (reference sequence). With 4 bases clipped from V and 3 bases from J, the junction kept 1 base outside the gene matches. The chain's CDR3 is CASSSGQGTDTQYF. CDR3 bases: TGTGCCAGCAGCTCGGGACAGGGGACAGATACGCAGTATTTT.

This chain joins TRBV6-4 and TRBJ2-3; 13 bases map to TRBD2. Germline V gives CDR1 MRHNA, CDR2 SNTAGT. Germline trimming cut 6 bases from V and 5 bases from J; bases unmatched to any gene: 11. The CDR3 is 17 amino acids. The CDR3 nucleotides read TGTGCCAGCAGGTACGGGACTAGCGGGGACCGGGGAGATACGCAGTATTTT. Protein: CASRYGTSGDRGDTQYF.

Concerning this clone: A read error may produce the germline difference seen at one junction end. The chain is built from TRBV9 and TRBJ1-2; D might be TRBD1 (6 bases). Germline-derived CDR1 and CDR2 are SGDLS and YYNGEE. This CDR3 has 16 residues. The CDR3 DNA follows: TGTGCCGGCAGCGCCCAACAGGGCCCTTTCGACTATGGCTACACCTTC. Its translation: CAGSAQQGPFDYGYTF.

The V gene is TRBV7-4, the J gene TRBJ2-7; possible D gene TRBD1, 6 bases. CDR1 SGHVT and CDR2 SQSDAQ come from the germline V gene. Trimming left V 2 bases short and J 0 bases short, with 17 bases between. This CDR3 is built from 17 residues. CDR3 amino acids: CASSLTEERGGSYEQYV. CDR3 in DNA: TGTGCCAGCAGCTTAACTGAGGAGCGAGGGGGCTCCTACGAGCAGTACGTC.

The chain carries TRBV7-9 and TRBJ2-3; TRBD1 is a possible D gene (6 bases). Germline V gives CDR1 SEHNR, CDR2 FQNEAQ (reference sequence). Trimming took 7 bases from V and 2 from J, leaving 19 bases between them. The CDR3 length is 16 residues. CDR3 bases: TGTGCCAGCACCCGGGCGACAGGAGGTGACACAGATACGCAGTATTTT. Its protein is CASTRATGGDTDTQYF.

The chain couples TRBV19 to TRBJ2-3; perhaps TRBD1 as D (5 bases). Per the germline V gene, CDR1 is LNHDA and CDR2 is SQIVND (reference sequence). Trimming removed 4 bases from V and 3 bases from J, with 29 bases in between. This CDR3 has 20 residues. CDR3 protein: CASSTEAYVGMVRGTDTQYF. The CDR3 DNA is TGTGCCAGTAGTACAGAGGCCTACGTGGGTATGGTAAGGGGTACAGATACGCAGTATTTT.

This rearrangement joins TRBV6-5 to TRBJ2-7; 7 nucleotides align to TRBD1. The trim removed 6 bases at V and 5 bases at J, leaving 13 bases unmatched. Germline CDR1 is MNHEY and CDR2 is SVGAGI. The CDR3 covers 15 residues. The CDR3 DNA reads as TGTGCCAGCAGCGAATCGACAGGGCTGTTCCACGAGCAGTACTTC. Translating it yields CASSESTGLFHEQYF.

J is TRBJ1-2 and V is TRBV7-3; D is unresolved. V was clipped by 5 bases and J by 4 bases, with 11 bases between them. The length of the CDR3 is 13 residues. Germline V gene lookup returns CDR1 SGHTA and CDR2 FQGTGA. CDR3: CASSHPPGYGYTF. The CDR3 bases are TGTGCCAGCAGCCACCCCCCCGGCTATGGCTACACCTTC.

The CDR3 sequence is CASSLGVEETQYF. The CDR3 DNA follows: TGCGCCAGCAGCTTGGGAGTCGAAGAGACCCAGTACTTC. This sequence joins TRBV5-1 and TRBJ2-5; D unresolved. The length of the CDR3 is 13 residues. V shed 0 bases and J shed 3 bases, with 6 bases lying between them. In germline, CDR1 is SGHRS, CDR2 YFSETQ.

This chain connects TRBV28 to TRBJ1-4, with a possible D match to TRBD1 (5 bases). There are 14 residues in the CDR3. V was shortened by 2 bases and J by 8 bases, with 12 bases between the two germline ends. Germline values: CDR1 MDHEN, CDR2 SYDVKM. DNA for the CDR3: TGTGCCAGCAGTTTAAGGGGAATTGCCGAAAAACTGTTTTTT. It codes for CASSLRGIAEKLFF.

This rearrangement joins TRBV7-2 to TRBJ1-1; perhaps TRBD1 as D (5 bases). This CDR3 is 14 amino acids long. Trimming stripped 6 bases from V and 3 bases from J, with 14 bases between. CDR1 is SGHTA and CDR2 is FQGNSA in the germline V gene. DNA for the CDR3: TGTGCCAGCAGTACGACCCTAGGGGACACTGAAGCTTTCTTT. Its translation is CASSTTLGDTEAFF.

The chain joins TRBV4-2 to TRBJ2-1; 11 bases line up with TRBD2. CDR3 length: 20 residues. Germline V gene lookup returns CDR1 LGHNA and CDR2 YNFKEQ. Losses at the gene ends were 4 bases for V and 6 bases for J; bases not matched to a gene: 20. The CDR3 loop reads CASSRSTSGTPATRTNEQFF. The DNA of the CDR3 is TGTGCCAGCAGCCGATCGACTAGCGGGACCCCCGCGACCCGAACCAATGAGCAGTTCTTC.

The CDR3 is CATSRQGLATEAFF. The DNA of the CDR3 is TGTGCCACCTCCCGACAGGGCTTGGCCACTGAAGCTTTCTTT. This chain joins TRBV6-1 and TRBJ1-1; TRBD1 aligns across 7 bases. The germline V gene has CDR1 MNHNS and CDR2 SASEGT. The CDR3 loop spans 14 amino acids. Trimming took 10 bases from V and 4 from J; bases not matched to a gene: 12.

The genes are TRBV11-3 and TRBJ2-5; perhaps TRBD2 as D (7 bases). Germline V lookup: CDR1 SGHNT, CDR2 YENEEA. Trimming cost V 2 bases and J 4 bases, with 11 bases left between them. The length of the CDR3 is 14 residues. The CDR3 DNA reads TGTGCCAGCAGCTTAAGGGGGGGGTCAGAGACCCAGTACTTC. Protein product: CASSLRGGSETQYF.

In nucleotides, the CDR3 is TGTGCCAGCAGTCCCTTAACAGGGAGGGTCGAAAAACTGTTTTTT. Amino acids: CASSPLTGRVEKLFF. The rearrangement uses TRBV6-1 and TRBJ1-4; weak D call: TRBD1 (6 bases). The CDR3 runs to 15 residues. Trimming stripped 5 bases from V and 8 bases from J, with 18 bases between. The germline CDR1 and CDR2 sequences are MNHNS and SASEGT.

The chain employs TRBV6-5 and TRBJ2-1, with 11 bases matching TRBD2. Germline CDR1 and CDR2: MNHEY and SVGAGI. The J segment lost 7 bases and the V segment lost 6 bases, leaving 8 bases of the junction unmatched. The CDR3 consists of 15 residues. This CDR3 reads CASSPTSGSGNEQFF. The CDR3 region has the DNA TGTGCCAGCAGCCCCACTAGCGGGAGTGGTAATGAGCAGTTCTTC.

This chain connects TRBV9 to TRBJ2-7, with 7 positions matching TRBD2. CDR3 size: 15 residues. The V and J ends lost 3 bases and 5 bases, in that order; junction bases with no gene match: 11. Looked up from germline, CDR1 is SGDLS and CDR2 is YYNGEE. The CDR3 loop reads CASSGGGNLYDEQYF. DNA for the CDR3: TGTGCCAGCAGCGGGGGGGGTAATCTCTACGACGAGCAGTACTTC. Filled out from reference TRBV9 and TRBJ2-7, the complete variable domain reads DSGVTQTPKHLITATGQRVTLRCSPRSGDLSVYWYQQSLDQGLQFLIQYYNGEERAKGNILERFSAQQFPDLHSELNLSSLELGDSALYFCASSGGGNLYDEQYFGPGTRLTVT.